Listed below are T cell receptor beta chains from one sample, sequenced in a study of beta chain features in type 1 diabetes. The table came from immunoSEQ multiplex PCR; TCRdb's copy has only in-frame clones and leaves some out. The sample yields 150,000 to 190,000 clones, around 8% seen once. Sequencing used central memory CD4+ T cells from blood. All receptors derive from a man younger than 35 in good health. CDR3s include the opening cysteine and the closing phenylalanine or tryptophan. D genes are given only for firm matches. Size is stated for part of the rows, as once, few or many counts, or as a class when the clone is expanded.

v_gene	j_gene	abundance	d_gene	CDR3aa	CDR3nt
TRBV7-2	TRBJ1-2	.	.	CASSLGGEGGYTF	TGTGCCAGCAGCTTAGGGGGGGAAGGTGGCTACACCTTC
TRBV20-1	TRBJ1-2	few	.	CKGHSNYGYTF	TGCAAGGGGCACTCTAACTATGGCTACACCTTC
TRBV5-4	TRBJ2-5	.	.	CASSLADRKETQYF	TGTGCCAGCAGCTTGGCGGACAGAAAAGAGACCCAGTACTTC
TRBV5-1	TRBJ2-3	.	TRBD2	CASSLERGPTDTQYF	TGCGCCAGCAGCCTCGAGCGGGGGCCCACAGATACGCAGTATTTT
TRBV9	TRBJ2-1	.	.	CASSPEQSSYNEQFF	TGTGCCAGCAGCCCCGAACAGAGCTCCTACAATGAGCAGTTCTTC
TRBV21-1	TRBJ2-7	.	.	CASSNVQGVLSYEQYF	TGTGCCAGCAGCAATGTACAGGGGGTCCTCTCCTACGAGCAGTACTTC
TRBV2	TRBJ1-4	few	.	CASSGLTADPTNEKLFF	TGTGCCAGCAGTGGGTTAACAGCGGACCCAACTAATGAAAAACTGTTTTTT
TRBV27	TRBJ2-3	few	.	CASKGVSSDTQYF	TGTGCCAGCAAAGGGGTATCGTCCGATACGCAGTATTTT
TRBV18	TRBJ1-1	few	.	CASSQALSDTEAFF	TGTGCCAGCTCCCAGGCCCTTAGCGACACTGAAGCTTTCTTT
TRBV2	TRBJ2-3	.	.	CATYREHTDTQYF	TGTGCCACCTACAGGGAACACACAGATACGCAGTATTTT
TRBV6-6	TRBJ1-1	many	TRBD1	CASRQGDMGNTEAFF	TGTGCCAGCCGACAGGGCGACATGGGGAACACTGAAGCTTTCTTT
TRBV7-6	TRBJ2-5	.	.	CASSPGQKETQYF	TGTGCCAGCAGCCCCGGACAAAAAGAGACCCAGTACTTC
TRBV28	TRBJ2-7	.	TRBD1	CASRVPPGQGPGGGDEQYF	TGTGCCAGCAGGGTACCCCCGGGACAGGGGCCGGGTGGGGGGGACGAGCAGTACTTC
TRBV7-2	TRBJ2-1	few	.	CASSLARSGLVHEQFF	TGTGCCAGCAGCTTAGCGCGAAGCGGGTTGGTCCATGAGCAGTTCTTC
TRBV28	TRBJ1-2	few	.	CASSSSGLNYGYTF	TGTGCCAGCAGTAGCTCGGGTCTCAACTATGGCTACACCTTC
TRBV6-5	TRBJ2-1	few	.	CASSYSRVYNEQFF	TGTGCCAGCAGTTACTCACGGGTATACAATGAGCAGTTCTTC
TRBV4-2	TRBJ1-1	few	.	CASSQIGGGSTEAFF	TGTGCCAGCAGCCAAATTGGCGGGGGGTCTACTGAAGCTTTCTTT
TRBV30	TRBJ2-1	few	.	CAWSVRRSVEQFF	TGTGCCTGGAGTGTACGGCGGTCGGTTGAGCAGTTCTTC
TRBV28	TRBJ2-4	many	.	CASSLSWTPLLF	TGTGCCAGCAGTTTATCTTGGACACCTCTTCTCTTC
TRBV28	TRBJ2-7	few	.	CASSRRASSRSEQYF	TGTGCCAGCAGTCGCCGGGCTAGCTCGAGGAGCGAGCAGTACTTC
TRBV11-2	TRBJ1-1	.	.	CASSFSGGEAFF	TGTGCCAGCAGTTTCAGCGGGGGGGAAGCTTTCTTT
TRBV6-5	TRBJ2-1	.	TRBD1	CASSYSAGGTYNEQFF	TGTGCCAGCAGTTACTCCGCAGGGGGCACCTACAATGAGCAGTTCTTC
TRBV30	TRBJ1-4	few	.	CAWGPGSNEKLFF	TGTGCCTGGGGTCCGGGGAGTAATGAAAAACTGTTTTTT
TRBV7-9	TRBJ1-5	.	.	CASSLSETANQPQHF	TGTGCCAGCAGCTTATCGGAGACGGCTAATCAGCCCCAGCATTTT
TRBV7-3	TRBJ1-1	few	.	CASSFQSAGAFF	TGTGCCAGCAGCTTCCAGTCCGCGGGAGCTTTCTTT
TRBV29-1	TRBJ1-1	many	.	CSVVIQGRNTEAFF	TGCAGCGTTGTCATTCAGGGGCGGAACACTGAAGCTTTCTTT
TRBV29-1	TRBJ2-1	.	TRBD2	CSVNLGGRVSNEQFF	TGCAGCGTGAACTTGGGAGGGAGGGTCAGTAATGAGCAGTTCTTC
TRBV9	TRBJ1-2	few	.	CASSDNRANYGYTF	TGTGCCAGCAGCGACAACAGGGCTAACTATGGCTACACCTTC
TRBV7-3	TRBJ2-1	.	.	CASSLDSGEQFF	TGTGCCAGCAGCCTTGACAGTGGTGAGCAGTTCTTC
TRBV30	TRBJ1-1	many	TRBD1	CAWSAYYGTGGSRVSNTEAFF	TGTGCCTGGAGTGCCTATTACGGGACAGGGGGCTCGCGGGTCTCAAACACTGAAGCTTTCTTT
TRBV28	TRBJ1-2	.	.	CASSLFPTSGLRGYTF	TGTGCCAGCAGTTTATTCCCGACTAGCGGCCTTCGGGGCTACACCTTC
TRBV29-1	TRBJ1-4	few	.	CSVVGGFGEKLFF	TGCAGCGTGGTCGGGGGGTTCGGCGAAAAACTGTTTTTT
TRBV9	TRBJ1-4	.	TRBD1	CASSAMDRGKANEKLFF	TGTGCCAGCAGCGCCATGGACAGGGGAAAGGCTAATGAAAAACTGTTTTTT
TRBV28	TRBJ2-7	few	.	CASSHLVGTGGGEQYF	TGTGCCAGCAGTCACCTAGTGGGGACCGGGGGAGGCGAGCAGTACTTC
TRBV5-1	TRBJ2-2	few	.	CASSFSGSNHGELFF	TGCGCCAGCAGCTTTTCCGGGAGTAACCACGGGGAGCTGTTTTTT
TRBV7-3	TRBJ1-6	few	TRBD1	CASSLTGDRGNSPLHF	TGTGCCAGCAGCCTCACGGGAGACAGGGGGAATTCACCCCTCCACTTT
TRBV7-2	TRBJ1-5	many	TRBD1	CASSLEGTGIMHF	TGTGCCAGCAGCTTAGAGGGGACAGGGATTATGCATTTT
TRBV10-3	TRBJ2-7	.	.	CAISESAGNSYEQYF	TGTGCCATCAGTGAGTCGGCAGGGAACTCCTACGAGCAGTACTTC
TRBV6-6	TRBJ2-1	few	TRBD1	CASSSGQGADEQFF	TGTGCCAGCAGTTCTGGACAGGGGGCAGATGAGCAGTTCTTC
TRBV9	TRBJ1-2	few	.	CASSASPGSPGGYTF	TGTGCCAGCAGCGCAAGCCCCGGGAGTCCGGGAGGCTACACCTTC
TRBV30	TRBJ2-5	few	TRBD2	CAWSVGPASGNQETQYF	TGTGCCTGGAGTGTAGGTCCGGCTAGCGGAAACCAAGAGACCCAGTACTTC
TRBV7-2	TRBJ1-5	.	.	CASSLVSRDQPQHF	TGTGCCAGCAGCTTAGTTAGTCGGGATCAGCCCCAGCATTTT
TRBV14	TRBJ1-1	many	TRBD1	CASSQDWTGGSYEAFF	TGTGCCAGCAGCCAAGATTGGACAGGGGGGAGTTATGAAGCTTTCTTT
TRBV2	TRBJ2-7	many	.	CASTRTSPSYEQYF	TGTGCCAGCACTCGGACTTCCCCCTCCTACGAGCAGTACTTC
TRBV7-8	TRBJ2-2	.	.	CASNIRGLGTGELFF	TGTGCCAGCAACATCCGAGGACTGGGCACCGGGGAGCTGTTTTTT
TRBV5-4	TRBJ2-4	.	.	CASSLAADWANIQYF	TGTGCCAGCAGCTTGGCGGCAGATTGGGCAAACATTCAGTACTTC
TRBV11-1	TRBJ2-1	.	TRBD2	CASGSPGTSGIRGEQFF	TGTGCCAGCGGCTCGCCCGGGACTAGCGGGATACGGGGTGAGCAGTTCTTC
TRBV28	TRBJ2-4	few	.	CASSLQGGLRYF	TGTGCCAGCAGTCTACAGGGCGGGCTCCGGTACTTC
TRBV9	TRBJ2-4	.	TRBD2	CASSVGASGGSLAKNIQYF	TGTGCCAGCAGCGTAGGGGCTAGCGGGGGATCCCTAGCCAAAAACATTCAGTACTTC
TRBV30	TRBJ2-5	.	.	CAWSVLGQSTQYF	TGTGCCTGGAGTGTACTTGGACAGTCGACCCAGTACTTC
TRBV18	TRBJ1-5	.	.	CESPGQPQHF	TGTGAGAGTCCCGGTCAGCCCCAGCATTTT